The 24 T cell receptor beta chains given below trace back to one sample, sequenced in a study of blood T cell repertoires in COVID-19. TCRdb's table, derived via immunoSEQ multiplex PCR, lists solely in-frame clones and lacks some. The sample yields around 210,000 clones, roughly 84% seen once. Input material: peripheral blood. Receptors originate from a man aged 45-65 years with COVID-19, enrolled during active disease.

V is TRBV2 and J is TRBJ2-2; 8 bases map to TRBD2. Germline V gives CDR1 SNHLY, CDR2 FYNNEI. The CDR3 consists of 17 residues. The V and J ends lost 0 bases and 2 bases, in that order; junction bases with no gene match: 5. The CDR3 region is CASSEAKAGVNTGELFF. The CDR3 region has the DNA TGTGCCAGCAGTGAAGCGAAAGCGGGGGTTAACACCGGGGAGCTGTTTTTT. Full variable domain (rest looked up from reference TRBV2 and TRBJ2-2): EPEVTQTPSHQVTQMGQEVILRCVPISNHLYFYWYRQILGQKVEFLVSFYNNEISEKSEIFDDQFSVERPDGSNFTLKIRSTKLEDSAMYFCASSEAKAGVNTGELFFGEGSRLTVL.

V and J are TRBV7-8 and TRBJ2-5; 10 nucleotides agree with TRBD2. The CDR3 length is 17 residues. Trimming removed 0 bases from V and 4 bases from J; junction bases left unmatched: 8. Germline loops: CDR1 SGHVS, CDR2 FQNEAQ. DNA for the CDR3: TGTGCCAGCAGCTTAGCGCGCCTAGCGGGGGTAGCAGAGACCCAGTACTTC. This translates into CASSLARLAGVAETQYF.

The gene calls are TRBV7-3 and TRBJ2-5; D perhaps matches TRBD2 (7 bases). The germline CDR1 and CDR2 sequences are SGHTA and FQGTGA. Trimming took off 2 bases at V and 5 bases at J, with 15 bases between the two ends. The CDR3 is made up of 15 amino acids. The CDR3 DNA reads TGTGCCAGCAGCTTAGTCGGCGGGGGCGGCGAGACCCAGTACTTC. Protein sequence: CASSLVGGGGETQYF.

A few counts support this clone. The chain has TRBV19 and TRBJ1-5; a possible D gene is TRBD1 (6 bases). The CDR3 is 19 residues long. Looked up from germline, CDR1 is LNHDA and CDR2 is SQIVND (reference sequence). V was trimmed by 6 bases and J by 3 bases, leaving 27 bases between them. CDR3 sequence reads: CASRHGRDIGRSNNQPQHF. CDR3 DNA sequence: TGTGCCAGTAGACACGGCCGGGACATCGGCCGGTCGAACAATCAGCCCCAGCATTTT.

This chain connects TRBV5-1 to TRBJ2-3, with 7 bases matching TRBD2. Per the germline V gene, CDR1 is SGHRS and CDR2 is YFSETQ. CDR3 length equals 15 residues. V gave up 0 bases and J gave up 2 bases; unmatched junction bases: 3. For the CDR3, the DNA is TGCGCCAGCAGCTTGGACGCGGGAGTCACAGATACGCAGTATTTT. Translation: CASSLDAGVTDTQYF.

The V and J genes are TRBV20-1 and TRBJ2-5, with no clear D. Between the trimmed V and J ends, which lost 5 bases and 5 bases, there was a span of 6 bases. Germline assignment: CDR1 DFQATT and CDR2 SNEGSKA (reference sequence). CDR3 length: 10 amino acids. This chain's CDR3 is CSAGLETQYF. In DNA, the CDR3 is TGCAGTGCTGGCTTGGAGACCCAGTACTTC.

The chain carries TRBV19 and TRBJ2-5; TRBD1 aligns across 7 bases. Germline CDR1 reads LNHDA; CDR2 reads SQIVND (reference sequence). The length of the CDR3 is 13 residues. V was pared by 5 bases and J by 4 bases, with 4 bases of the junction left unmatched. The CDR3 coding sequence is TGTGCCAGTAGTCCACGACAGGGAGAGACCCAGTACTTC. Protein sequence: CASSPRQGETQYF.

This chain links TRBV6-2 or TRBV6-3 with TRBJ2-7, with 9 nucleotides matching TRBD1. The J segment lost 3 bases and the V segment lost 6 bases, leaving 12 bases of the junction unmatched. The length of the CDR3 is 16 residues. CDR1 and CDR2 (germline): MNHEY, SVGEGT. CDR3 protein: CASSRPPGQGVYEQYF. CDR3 nucleotide sequence: TGTGCCAGCAGCCGGCCCCCGGGACAGGGTGTCTACGAGCAGTACTTC.

The V call is TRBV5-1, the J call TRBJ2-1, with TRBD2 matching 11 bases. The J segment lost 4 bases and the V segment lost 2 bases, leaving 8 bases of the junction unmatched. Germline CDR1 and CDR2: SGHRS and YFSETQ. The CDR3 is made up of 17 amino acids. The CDR3 is CASSLLAGGYTYNEQFF. The CDR3 DNA reads as TGCGCCAGCAGCTTATTAGCGGGAGGGTATACATACAATGAGCAGTTCTTC.

The chain joins TRBV6-2 or TRBV6-3 to TRBJ1-1; possible D gene TRBD1, 6 bases. V was clipped by 5 bases and J by 1 base, with 11 bases between them. CDR1 MNHEY and CDR2 SVGEGT come from the germline V gene. The CDR3 runs to 14 residues. The CDR3, as DNA: TGTGCCAGCAGTAAGACAGGATGGAACACTGAAGCTTTCTTT. Its translation: CASSKTGWNTEAFF.

A few counts support this clone. This chain links TRBV7-2 with TRBJ1-2; D is perhaps TRBD1 (6 bases). Trimming stripped 6 bases from V and 2 bases from J, with 10 bases between. Germline V CDR1 and CDR2: SGHTA, FQGNSA. The length of the CDR3 is 13 residues. CDR3 nucleotide sequence: TGTGCCAGCAGGGCAGGGGTCAACTATGGCTACACCTTC. This codes for CASRAGVNYGYTF.

V gene TRBV7-2 combines with J gene TRBJ1-4, with D possibly TRBD1 on 5 matching bases. The CDR3 loop spans 13 amino acids. The V gene's germline CDR1 is SGHTA and CDR2 FQGNSA. V lost 1 base and J 15 bases, leaving 15 bases between the germline ends. The chain's CDR3 is CASSLGGDRPMFF. In DNA form, the CDR3 reads TGTGCCAGCAGCTTAGGGGGGGATCGCCCCATGTTTTTT.

The J gene is TRBJ2-3, the V gene TRBV5-1, with 9 nucleotides matching TRBD2. The V gene end was trimmed by 2 bases and the J gene end by 2 bases; junction bases not matched to a gene: 6. The CDR3 extends over 16 amino acids. CDR1 is SGHRS and CDR2 is YFSETQ in the germline V gene. CDR3: CASSFLAGENTDTQYF. As DNA, the CDR3 is TGCGCCAGCAGCTTCTTAGCGGGGGAGAACACAGATACGCAGTATTTT.

The chain has TRBV27 and TRBJ2-5, with D possibly matching TRBD2 (6 bases). This CDR3 spans 15 amino acids. Germline CDR1 MNHEY, CDR2 SMNVEV (reference sequence). The V end was cut by 6 bases, the J end by 5 bases, with 19 bases between. CDR3 residues: CASSLRGTGWETQYF. CDR3 DNA: TGTGCCAGCAGCCTCCGGGGGACTGGTTGGGAGACCCAGTACTTC.

This clone was observed a single time. The V gene is TRBV7-9, the J gene TRBJ2-5; 8 nucleotides align to TRBD1. With 4 bases clipped from V and 2 bases from J, the junction kept 6 bases outside the gene matches. The CDR3 sequence is 15 residues long. CDR1 and CDR2 from the germline V gene are SEHNR and FQNEAQ (reference sequence). The CDR3 region has the DNA TGTGCCAGCAGCTCCCCGGGGGACAGGCAAGAGACCCAGTACTTC. Translated: CASSSPGDRQETQYF.

The chain has TRBV7-8 and TRBJ2-1, with 8 bases aligning to TRBD2. The CDR3 is made up of 16 amino acids. The germline gives CDR1 SGHVS, CDR2 FQNEAQ. Trimming cost V 0 bases and J 9 bases; bases outside gene matches: 10. The CDR3 loop reads CASSLASGLVRAEQFF. DNA for the CDR3: TGTGCCAGCAGCTTAGCCTCGGGACTAGTTCGTGCTGAGCAGTTCTTC.

V usage is TRBV5-1 and J usage is TRBJ1-4; 8 bases agree with TRBD1. CDR1 and CDR2 (germline): SGHRS, YFSETQ. There are 17 residues in the CDR3. Trimming cost V 1 base and J 4 bases; bases outside gene matches: 9. The CDR3 DNA is TGCGCCAGCAGCTTGAGCCAGGGGGCGCGAGGTAATGAAAAACTGTTTTTT. It translates to CASSLSQGARGNEKLFF.

The CDR3 region is CASSSRLNSLATNEKLFF. In DNA form, the CDR3 reads TGTGCCAGCAGTTCGAGACTTAACTCGCTTGCAACTAATGAAAAACTGTTTTTT. This chain connects TRBV27 to TRBJ1-4; no clear D. V lost 4 bases, J lost 0 bases, and 18 bases lay in between. Germline assignment: CDR1 MNHEY and CDR2 SMNVEV (reference sequence). The CDR3 sequence is 18 residues long.

V is TRBV11-3 and J is TRBJ2-7; 10 bases line up with TRBD1. The trim removed 5 bases at V and 3 bases at J, leaving 4 bases unmatched. This CDR3 is built from 14 residues. Looked up from germline, CDR1 is SGHNT and CDR2 is YENEEA. CDR3 nucleotides: TGTGCCAGCAGCCCAGGACAGGGGGTCTACGAGCAGTACTTC. The encoded protein is CASSPGQGVYEQYF.

The chain employs TRBV29-1 and TRBJ2-7; D not certain. CDR1 is SQVTM and CDR2 is ANQGSEA in the germline V gene. V was clipped by 2 bases and J by 6 bases, with 11 bases between them. This CDR3 region has 12 residues. In DNA, the CDR3 is TGCAGCGTTGAACGCACCCCGGGCGAGCAGTACTTC. Its protein is CSVERTPGEQYF.

The chain's CDR3 is CASSQWRAGESYEQYF. Written as DNA, the CDR3 is TGTGCCAGCAGCCAATGGCGAGCGGGGGAGTCCTACGAGCAGTACTTC. This sequence joins TRBV4-2 and TRBJ2-7; TRBD2 agrees at 8 bases. This CDR3 region has 16 residues. Germline V gives CDR1 LGHNA, CDR2 YNFKEQ. V was clipped by 2 bases and J by 1 base; unmatched bases: 7.

In this sample, this clone turned up once. V and J are TRBV5-1 and TRBJ2-3; D may be TRBD1 (5 bases). V was shortened by 5 bases and J by 4 bases, with 11 bases between the two germline ends. The CDR3 consists of 13 residues. Germline assignment: CDR1 SGHRS and CDR2 YFSETQ. This chain's CDR3 is CASSQGSPDTQYF. CDR3 DNA sequence: TGCGCCAGCAGTCAGGGATCCCCAGATACGCAGTATTTT.

The J gene is TRBJ1-5, the V gene TRBV2; D unclear. Trimming cost V 8 bases and J 3 bases, with 17 bases left between them. This CDR3 region has 15 residues. CDR1 SNHLY and CDR2 FYNNEI come from the germline V gene. CDR3 in amino acids: CASCGQAPANQPQHF. The CDR3, as DNA: TGTGCCAGCTGTGGGCAGGCCCCGGCCAATCAGCCCCAGCATTTT. Full variable domain (rest looked up from reference TRBV2 and TRBJ1-5): EPEVTQTPSHQVTQMGQEVILRCVPISNHLYFYWYRQILGQKVEFLVSFYNNEISEKSEIFDDQFSVERPDGSNFTLKIRSTKLEDSAMYFCASCGQAPANQPQHFGDGTRLSIL.

This chain joins TRBV6-5 and TRBJ2-7, with TRBD2 matching 10 bases. Germline loops: CDR1 MNHEY, CDR2 SVGAGI. The V segment lost 6 bases and the J segment 3 bases; nucleotides outside the gene matches: 8. There are 15 residues in the CDR3. The CDR3 nucleotides are TGTGCCAGCAGCACCGGGACTAGCGTTCTCTACGAGCAGTACTTC. It codes for CASSTGTSVLYEQYF.